Shown below are 12 T cell receptor beta chains from a single sample sequenced in a study of T cell responses to AZD1222 COVID-19 vaccine. Profiling relied on immunoSEQ multiplex PCR, and the TCRdb table lists in-frame clones only, not all of them. The table lists 120,000 or so clones, approximately 90% of them singletons. Material: peripheral blood, obtained on day 0 of MenACWY control vaccination. The receptors shown here come from an adult in good health.

This chain uses TRBV6-1 with TRBJ1-2; no firm D call. This CDR3 is built from 11 residues. The germline V gene encodes CDR1 MNHNS and CDR2 SASEGT. V was shortened by 3 bases and J by 7 bases, with 6 bases between the two germline ends. The CDR3 nucleotides are TGTGCCAGCAGTGATAATTCTGGCTACACCTTC. This sequence encodes CASSDNSGYTF.

The rearrangement links TRBV18 to TRBJ1-1; D is undetermined. V lost 2 bases and J lost 5, with 12 bases in between. The germline V gene encodes CDR1 KGHSH and CDR2 LQKENI. The CDR3 contains 14 residues. In DNA form, the CDR3 reads TGTGCCAGCTCACCAATTCTGGATAGGACTGAAGCTTTCTTT. This codes for CASSPILDRTEAFF.

The chain combines TRBV12-3 or TRBV12-4 with TRBJ1-3, with D unclear. CDR3 length: 13 residues. Trimming removed 4 bases from V and 3 bases from J, with 7 bases in between. The DNA of the CDR3 is TGTGCCAGCAGTTACGGGAATGGAAACACCATATATTTT. It specifies CASSYGNGNTIYF.

This clone has only one observation. V gene TRBV6-5 combines with J gene TRBJ2-7; 8 bases line up with TRBD1. Per germline, CDR1 MNHEY and CDR2 SVGAGI. The CDR3 runs to 15 residues. Losses at the gene ends were 4 bases for V and 1 base for J; bases not matched to a gene: 6. This CDR3 is CASSSSGGPSYEQYF. In nucleotides, the CDR3 is TGTGCCAGCAGTTCATCAGGGGGCCCATCCTACGAGCAGTACTTC.

This clone was detected once. The chain has TRBV6-2 or TRBV6-3 and TRBJ2-1; tentative D call: TRBD1 (6 bases). The CDR3 has 15 amino acids. The germline V gene has CDR1 MNHEY and CDR2 SVGEGT. The V end was cut by 2 bases, the J end by 2 bases, with 10 bases between. CDR3 loop: CASSYDRITYNEQFF. The CDR3 coding sequence is TGTGCCAGCAGTTACGACAGGATCACCTACAATGAGCAGTTCTTC.

A few counts support this clone. The chain joins TRBV28 to TRBJ1-1; 7 nucleotides match TRBD1. The CDR3 totals 12 residues. With V trimmed by 8 bases and J by 7 bases, 7 bases remained unmatched. In germline, CDR1 is MDHEN, CDR2 SYDVKM. The CDR3 region has the DNA TGTGCCAGCGTGACAGGGAGCTTTGAAGCTTTCTTT. This translates into CASVTGSFEAFF.

V gene TRBV5-6 combines with J gene TRBJ2-5; D is ambiguous. Trimming cost V 1 base and J 4 bases, with 20 bases left between them. This CDR3 region has 17 residues. Germline loops: CDR1 SGHDT, CDR2 YYEEEE. CDR3 amino acids: CASSLRAIHPGRETQYF. CDR3 nucleotides: TGTGCCAGCAGCTTGCGAGCGATCCATCCTGGCCGAGAGACCCAGTACTTC.

This chain uses TRBV7-2 with TRBJ2-7, with 11 bases aligning to TRBD2. Per germline, CDR1 SGHTA and CDR2 FQGNSA. V trimming: 4 bases; J trimming: 3 bases; junction bases outside the gene matches: 8. The CDR3 is made up of 16 amino acids. The DNA of the CDR3 is TGTGCCAGCAGCTCGAGGACTAGCGGGCCGTACTACGAGCAGTACTTC. It encodes CASSSRTSGPYYEQYF.

A word on this clone: Other nucleotide sequences in the sample specify the same CDR3. The CDR3 loop reads CASSLGQGSYGYTF. The CDR3 DNA follows: TGTGCCAGCAGCTTGGGTCAGGGAAGCTATGGCTACACCTTC. This chain joins TRBV5-4 and TRBJ1-2, with a possible D match to TRBD1 (5 bases). Trimming removed 0 bases at V and 4 bases at J, with 10 bases between. In germline, CDR1 is SGHNT, CDR2 YYREEE (reference sequence). The CDR3 sequence is 14 residues long. Full variable domain (rest looked up from reference TRBV5-4 and TRBJ1-2): ETGVTQSPTHLIKTRGQQVTLRCSSQSGHNTVSWYQQALGQGPQFIFQYYREEENGRGNFPPRFSGLQFPNYSSELNVNALELDDSALYLCASSLGQGSYGYTFGSGTRLTVV.

The sample holds a few counts of this clone. V gene TRBV10-3 combines with J gene TRBJ1-2, with D possibly matching TRBD1 (6 bases). Germline loops: CDR1 ENHRY, CDR2 SYGVKD. The CDR3 is made up of 14 amino acids. V was trimmed by 6 bases and J by 6 bases, leaving 17 bases between them. DNA for the CDR3: TGTGCCATCAGGGGGACTCAGGGGAGCAATGGCTACACCTTC. It yields the protein CAIRGTQGSNGYTF.

J is TRBJ1-3 and V is TRBV30; D is uncertain. CDR3 size: 14 residues. V was pared by 5 bases and J by 0 bases, with 11 bases between. The germline V gene has CDR1 GTSNPN and CDR2 SVGIG (reference sequence). The chain's CDR3 is CAWEDGYSGNTIYF. The CDR3 DNA reads as TGTGCCTGGGAGGACGGCTACTCTGGAAACACCATATATTTT.

The chain recombines TRBV3-1 (or the pseudogene TRBV3-2) with TRBJ1-2; no reliable D call. The CDR3 extends over 13 amino acids. Per the germline V gene, CDR1 is LGHDT and CDR2 is YNNKEL (reference sequence). V shed 1 base and J shed 6 bases, with 9 bases lying between them. The CDR3 DNA reads as TGTGCCAGCAGCCAAGGTCCAGTGGATGGCTACACCTTC. This encodes CASSQGPVDGYTF.